This TCR beta chain came from a study of blood T cells in healthy people across ages. Each individual donor underwent a draw of around 9.8 milliliters of peripheral blood. CDR3 length: 14 amino acids. Deletions cut 5 bases from V and 0 bases from J, with 11 bases between. The V gene's germline CDR1 is MNHEY and CDR2 SVGAGI. Through a sample-barcoded 5' primer and a J-beta primer mix, a second PCR was run for 7 to 11 cycles. TCRdb re-called the 5' RACE reads through MiXCR, storing one row per CDR3 protein. Among about 970,000 distinct CDR3 sequences listed, just over 50% were seen once. The sequencing input was blood. The TCR sequence derives from a woman in her fifties or sixties in good health. The chain employs TRBV6-5 and TRBJ2-7; weak D call: TRBD1 (6 bases). CDR3 in amino acids: CASSRQASSYEQYF. DNA of the CDR3: TGTGCCAGCAGTCGACAGGCGAGCTCCTACGAGCAGTACTTC.